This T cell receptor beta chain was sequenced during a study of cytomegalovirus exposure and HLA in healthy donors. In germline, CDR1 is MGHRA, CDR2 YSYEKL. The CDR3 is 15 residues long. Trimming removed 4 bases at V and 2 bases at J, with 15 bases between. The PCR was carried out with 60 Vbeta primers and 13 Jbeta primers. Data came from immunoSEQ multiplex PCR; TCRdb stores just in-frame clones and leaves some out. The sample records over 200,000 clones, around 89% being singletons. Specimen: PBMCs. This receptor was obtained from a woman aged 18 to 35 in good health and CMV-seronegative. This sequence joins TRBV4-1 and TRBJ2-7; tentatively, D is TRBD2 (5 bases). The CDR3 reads CASSLTSQAPYEQYF. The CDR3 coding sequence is TGCGCCAGCAGCCTAACTAGTCAGGCCCCCTACGAGCAGTACTTC.